This T cell receptor beta chain is from a study of identical twins. This CDR3 has 17 amino acids. Germline CDR1 reads MNHEY; CDR2 reads SVGEGT. With V trimmed by 6 bases and J by 5 bases, 14 bases remained unmatched. This clonotype was observed a few times. TCRdb re-called the 5' RACE reads with MiXCR, one entry per CDR3 protein. The sample lists about 200,000 distinct CDR3 sequences, 15% to 20% occurring once. This sample was shared with a second study, whose subject was T cells expressing NK-cell markers.

The sequence was obtained from a woman between 18 and 29 years old in good health. The chain couples TRBV6-2 or TRBV6-3 to TRBJ2-1; TRBD2 aligns across 9 bases. Sequenced sample: CD8+ T cells sorted from blood. CDR3 DNA sequence: TGTGCCAGCAGGGAACTGTTCTTGGCGGGAGGGGACAATGAGCAGTTCTTC. The encoded protein is CASRELFLAGGDNEQFF.